This T cell receptor (beta chain) appears in the sequencing data of a study of blood T cells in healthy people across ages (dated by TCRdb to between 2014 and 2017). Background for the entire study: In model experiments, template switching captured about one uniquely barcoded TCR beta cDNA molecule for every two T cells. To track age-related changes in TCR beta repertoire diversity, the study relied on deep sequencing normalized with unique cDNA molecular identifiers. Four age groups were formed from the donors: young (average about 16 years), middle-aged (approximately 42), aged (around 62) and long-lived (approximately 78). To avoid experimental bias, donors of different ages were randomly spread across the sequencing lanes. Using the same blood draw, the study looked at two additional independent replicas of 1 million unique cDNA reads for two donors, one aged 18 to 30 and the other aged 80 or older.

The CDR3 sequence holds 15 residues, the cysteine and phenylalanine included. Only CDR3 DNA remains: 45 bases, in frame from the first base. Deletion took 2 bases off V and 1 base off J, with a span of 9 bases between the germline ends. The germline V gene (reference sequence) specifies DFQATT as CDR1 and SNEGSKA as CDR2. Study-level results and caveats: Estimates of total diversity based on one million sequenced T cells were considered lower bounds and underestimates. As age increased, observed TCR beta diversity per million T cells dropped in a roughly linear way, and a significant reduction was already evident by age about 36. Conclusive comparison of naive and antigen-experienced compartments was prevented by the profiling of bulk unsorted PBMCs. The long-lived group showed more naive CD4+ T cells, fewer expanded clones and increased TCR diversity than the aged group, suggesting age selection. Observed TCR beta diversity correlated strongly with the percentage of naive T cells measured by flow cytometry. Because donor CMV infection status was unknown, age-related changes in expanded clonotypes were potentially confounded.

The 39 donors, aged about 6 to 90 years, were systemically healthy Caucasian individuals from Russia. Each donor gave about 9.8 milliliters of peripheral blood, drawn into EDTA-treated Vacutainer tubes. Ficoll-Paque density-gradient centrifugation was used to isolate PBMCs, with at least 6.5 million per sample. Trizol reagent was used to extract total RNA from the PBMCs, yielding at least 5.5 micrograms per sample. Naive CD45RAhigh/CD27high T cell percentages were measured by flow cytometry on a PBMC aliquot from every donor. On this clonotype: Which antigen it targets is not known. No much larger clone is present one base from it, and per-base qualities are unavailable.

Library prep was done by 5' RACE. The sample was run on an Illumina HiSeq 2500. The second PCR ran for about 7 to 11 cycles and used a J-beta primer mix along with a sample-barcoded 5' primer. A template-switch 5' adaptor carrying 12 random nucleotides introduced a unique molecular identifier onto each TCR beta cDNA molecule. Each sample yielded at least 2.5 million CDR3-containing paired-end reads. The Mint cDNA synthesis kit, primed by a TRBC-specific oligonucleotide, was used to synthesize first-strand cDNA from all RNA. Following uracil-DNA glycosylase treatment, a first 18-cycle PCR with universal primers M1SS and BC2_uni_R was performed on all cDNA. On the study's bioinformatics: Normalization of each sample was performed by random selection of 1 million high-quality reads, each carrying a distinct molecular identifier. Instead of being binned into consensus sequences, reads that shared molecular identifiers were thrown out. MiTCR, with a Q25 quality threshold and the strictest error-elimination algorithm, was used for CDR3 identification, clonotype clustering and error correction. Lower-bound total TCR beta diversity was estimated with a nonparametric unseen species model using Euler transformation. In TCRdb, the public reads were trimmed at Q25 with fastp and aligned with MiXCR, with productive beta chains retained. A single entry per CDR3 protein holds the most common genes and DNA from its merged rows. TCRdb's processing, not the authors' own work, is the source of the V and J calls. The sample contains about 800,000 distinct CDR3 sequences, over 45% of them found a single time. The ten biggest clones cover approximately 23% of the sample.

Recombination linked TRBV20-1 to TRBJ2-6; the D gene is not confidently resolved. The sequenced sample consisted of blood. This TCR derives from a man aged 25-40 years in good health. The nucleotide sequence reads TGCAGTGCTAGACAAGCCCTATCTGGGGCCAACGTCCTGACTTTC. This codes for CSARQALSGANVLTF.